This T cell receptor beta chain was found in a study of cytomegalovirus exposure and HLA in healthy donors. Points from the study as a whole: A later look showed TCR association rates differing by HLA locus, highest for DRB1 and lowest for HLA-C.

PCR used 60 Vbeta primers and 13 Jbeta primers. Measured with immunoSEQ multiplex PCR; TCRdb has only the in-frame clones, and not every one. The table includes about 60,000 clones, roughly 84% detected once. CDR3 length: 16 amino acids. The V gene's germline CDR1 is SGHTS and CDR2 YDEGEE. V lost 1 base and J 0 bases, leaving 10 bases between the germline ends. In this sample, this clone turned up a few times. The antigen is undetermined. The chain carries TRBV5-8 and TRBJ2-2; unclear D gene. The sequenced sample consisted of PBMCs. The clonotype was recovered from a woman aged 25 to 39 in good health and CMV-seronegative. CDR3 region: CASSLLQNSNTGELFF. CDR3 nucleotide sequence: TGTGCCAGCAGCTTGTTACAGAATTCGAACACCGGGGAGCTGTTTTTT.